A selection of T cell receptor beta chains follows, all from one sample in a study of technical replicates of blood from several donors. TCRdb's copy holds only in-frame clones and misses some; the assay was immunoSEQ multiplex PCR. The data contain more than 90,000 clones, approximately 95% of them seen just once; the ten biggest clones take up 0.36%. Sequencing was carried out using T cells isolated from PBMCs. These receptors all stem from a human donor in good health. Each CDR3 is given with its conserved first and last residue. The D gene is left open where the match is weak. Size values are once, few and many counts, or a class for expanded clones, and some rows have none.

>TRBV7-9|TRBJ2-5|.|TRBD1
CASSLAEQGIQETQYF
TGTGCCAGCAGCCTAGCCGAACAGGGGATCCAAGAGACCCAGTACTTC
>TRBV27|TRBJ2-5|.|.
CASSLSKGSAETQYF
TGTGCCAGCAGTTTATCGAAAGGCAGCGCTGAGACCCAGTACTTC
>TRBV28|TRBJ1-3|.|.
CASSLLAGEGSGNTIYF
TGTGCCAGCAGTTTATTGGCCGGGGAGGGCTCTGGAAACACCATATATTTT
>TRBV4-1|TRBJ2-7|.|.
CASSQRATAYEQYF
TGCGCCAGCAGCCAAAGAGCGACCGCCTACGAGCAGTACTTC
>TRBV19|TRBJ2-7|.|.
CASSSGYEQYF
TGTGCCAGTAGTTCGGGCTACGAGCAGTACTTC
>TRBV9|TRBJ1-2|.|.
CASKDSPDRGIYGYTF
TGTGCCAGCAAGGACAGTCCAGACCGAGGGATCTATGGCTACACCTTC
>TRBV7-9|TRBJ1-2|.|.
CASSPDEGDGYTF
TGTGCCAGCAGCCCCGACGAGGGAGACGGCTACACCTTC
>TRBV9|TRBJ2-3|.|.
CASSPLTLSTDTQYF
TGTGCCAGCAGCCCCTTGACTCTTAGCACAGATACGCAGTATTTT
>TRBV10-3|TRBJ2-1|.|TRBD2
CATLAVDAYNEQFF
TGTGCCACTCTAGCGGTAGACGCCTACAATGAGCAGTTCTTC
>TRBV6-5|TRBJ1-4|.|.
CASRYNRHDEKLFF
TGTGCCAGCAGGTATAACAGGCATGATGAAAAACTGTTTTTT
>TRBV19|TRBJ1-1|.|.
CASISPTAQAFF
TGTGCCAGTATCTCCCCGACAGCTCAAGCTTTCTTT
>TRBV6-5|TRBJ1-2|.|.
CASSAGVGYGYTF
TGTGCCAGCAGTGCGGGGGTCGGCTATGGCTACACCTTC
>TRBV6-5|TRBJ2-1|.|.
CASSYSLRTNEQFF
TGTGCCAGCAGTTACTCCCTTCGAACTAATGAGCAGTTCTTC
>TRBV5-1|TRBJ2-3|.|TRBD2
CASSFGRSYTDTQYF
TGCGCCAGCAGCTTCGGGAGGTCCTACACAGATACGCAGTATTTT
>TRBV5-4|TRBJ2-1|.|TRBD2
CASSLGQREGLDNEQFF
TGTGCCAGCAGCTTGGGTCAGCGGGAGGGCCTCGACAATGAGCAGTTCTTC
>TRBV9|TRBJ2-3|.|.
CASSVGELSSTDTQYF
TGTGCCAGCAGCGTAGGTGAACTTTCTAGCACAGATACGCAGTATTTT
>TRBV19|TRBJ2-1|.|TRBD1
CASNQGQSYNEQFF
TGTGCCAGTAACCAGGGACAGAGCTACAATGAGCAGTTCTTC
>TRBV7-9|TRBJ1-6|.|.
CASSQGWANSPLHF
TGTGCCAGCAGTCAAGGTTGGGCGAATTCACCCCTCCACTTT
>TRBV19|TRBJ1-1|.|.
CATTRTVNTEAFF
TGTGCCACCACTAGAACTGTCAACACTGAAGCTTTCTTT
>TRBV19|TRBJ1-4|once|.
CASSTDQGGPNEKLFF
TGTGCCAGTAGTACCGACCAGGGAGGGCCTAATGAAAAACTGTTTTTT
>TRBV27|TRBJ1-3|.|TRBD1
CASRSGTAGNTIYF
TGTGCCAGCAGGTCCGGGACAGCTGGAAACACCATATATTTT
>TRBV27|TRBJ2-3|.|TRBD2
CASSAEGAGGPLDTQYF
TGTGCCAGCAGTGCCGAAGGAGCGGGAGGGCCGCTGGATACGCAGTATTTT
>TRBV9|TRBJ1-4|.|.
CASSPQGTFNEKLFF
TGTGCCAGCAGTCCACAGGGTACCTTTAATGAAAAACTGTTTTTT
>TRBV7-9|TRBJ1-2|.|TRBD1
CASSYSGGAIGYTF
TGTGCCAGCAGCTACTCAGGGGGCGCGATCGGCTACACCTTC
>TRBV6-1|TRBJ2-1|.|TRBD1
CASSVLPTGASDEQFF
TGTGCCAGCAGTGTCTTACCTACAGGGGCTTCGGATGAGCAGTTCTTC
>TRBV27|TRBJ1-2|.|.
CASSWQGSSYGYTF
TGTGCCAGCAGTTGGCAGGGGTCAAGCTATGGCTACACCTTC
>TRBV4-1|TRBJ2-5|.|TRBD2
CASGLAGGMETQYF
TGCGCCAGCGGACTAGCGGGAGGAATGGAGACCCAGTACTTC
>TRBV30|TRBJ2-2|.|.
CAWSVSGTGELFF
TGTGCCTGGAGTGTATCGGGAACCGGGGAGCTGTTTTTT
>TRBV5-1|TRBJ2-1|.|TRBD2
CASNLAGLVRYNEQFF
TGCGCCAGCAACTTAGCGGGACTTGTCCGCTACAATGAGCAGTTCTTC
>TRBV5-1|TRBJ2-1|.|TRBD1
CASSIGQGDYNEQFF
TGCGCCAGCAGCATCGGACAGGGGGATTACAATGAGCAGTTCTTC
>TRBV28|TRBJ1-2|.|TRBD1
CASSYRGRDGYTF
TGTGCCAGCAGTTACAGGGGGCGGGATGGCTACACCTTC
>TRBV13|TRBJ1-4|.|.
CASSLSLATNEKLFF
TGTGCCAGCAGCTTATCCCTTGCAACTAATGAAAAACTGTTTTTT
>TRBV2|TRBJ2-7|.|.
CASIQPSHSYEQYF
TGTGCCAGCATTCAACCGAGTCACTCCTACGAGCAGTACTTC
>TRBV5-1|TRBJ2-2|.|TRBD2
CASSSATGTSGLTGELFF
TGCGCCAGCAGCTCAGCCACCGGGACTAGCGGTCTGACCGGGGAGCTGTTTTTT
>TRBV10-3|TRBJ2-7|.|TRBD2
CAISESGLAVPYEQYF
TGTGCCATCAGTGAGTCGGGGCTAGCGGTCCCCTACGAGCAGTACTTC
>TRBV7-6|TRBJ2-4|.|.
CASSPDSLIAKNIQYF
TGTGCCAGCAGCCCCGACAGCCTCATAGCCAAAAACATTCAGTACTTC
>TRBV6-7|TRBJ1-1|.|.
CASSYIVGGGSDEAFF
TGTGCCAGCAGTTACATCGTTGGGGGGGGTTCGGATGAAGCTTTCTTT
>TRBV5-4|TRBJ2-3|.|.
CASSLLQTADTQYF
TGTGCCAGCAGCTTGCTACAGACAGCAGATACGCAGTATTTT
>TRBV4-3|TRBJ1-4|.|.
CASSQDYGGVANEKLFF
TGCGCCAGCAGCCAAGATTACGGGGGTGTAGCTAATGAAAAACTGTTTTTT
>TRBV27|TRBJ1-1|.|.
CASSLSGDTEAFF
TGTGCCAGCAGTTTATCGGGCGACACTGAAGCTTTCTTT
>TRBV7-3|TRBJ1-1|.|.
CASSFAGTPNTEAFF
TGTGCCAGCAGTTTCGCCGGGACTCCTAACACTGAAGCTTTCTTT